Listed here are 19 T cell receptor beta chains from one sample, sequenced in a study of OX40 agonist ivuxolimab in advanced cancers. Data came from immunoSEQ multiplex PCR; TCRdb stores just in-frame clones and leaves some out. The sample consists of 50,000 or so clones, approximately 89% of them appearing once. The input for sequencing was CD4+ or CD8+ T cells sorted from blood, taken in a trial of the OX40 agonist ivuxolimab. These receptors were collected from an adult with an advanced solid tumor such as melanoma, head and neck, liver or kidney cancer.

The chain has TRBV6-5 and TRBJ2-7, with D perhaps TRBD1 or TRBD2 (6 bases each). The CDR3 extends over 15 amino acids. The V gene's germline CDR1 is MNHEY and CDR2 SVGAGI. Deletions cut 4 bases from V and 5 bases from J, with 18 bases between. CDR3 loop: CASSSSGGRGDEQYF. The CDR3 DNA is TGTGCCAGCAGTTCCTCCGGGGGCAGGGGAGACGAGCAGTACTTC.

This chain uses TRBV7-9 with TRBJ2-2, with TRBD2 identical over 12 bases. V shed 5 bases and J 3 bases; nucleotides not matched to a gene: 7. Germline loops: CDR1 SEHNR, CDR2 FQNEAQ (reference sequence). The CDR3 has 17 amino acids. Here the CDR3 DNA reads TGTGCCAGCAGCCCTACCGGGACTAGCGGGCACACCGGGGAGCTGTTTTTT. This translates into CASSPTGTSGHTGELFF. Based on the CDR3 plus reference TRBV7-9 and TRBJ2-2, the full variable domain is DTGVSQNPRHKITKRGQNVTFRCDPISEHNRLYWYRQTLGQGPEFLTYFQNEAQLEKSRLLSDRFSAERPKGSFSTLEIQRTEQGDSAMYLCASSPTGTSGHTGELFFGEGSRLTVL.

The chain joins TRBV6-1 to TRBJ2-7, with TRBD1 as a possible D gene (6 bases). The CDR3 is 13 residues long. Germline V lookup: CDR1 MNHNS, CDR2 SASEGT. With 5 bases removed from V and 1 base from J, the gap between germline ends came to 9 bases. The CDR3 DNA is TGTGCCAGCAGTACGGGACATTCCTACGAGCAGTACTTC. Amino acid sequence: CASSTGHSYEQYF.

This clone was observed a single time. The chain has TRBV9 and TRBJ2-1; D not certain. Per germline, CDR1 SGDLS and CDR2 YYNGEE. V shed 3 bases and J shed 5 bases, with 3 bases lying between them. CDR3 length: 11 amino acids. This chain's CDR3 is CASSGNNEQFF. The CDR3 DNA reads as TGTGCCAGCAGCGGAAACAATGAGCAGTTCTTC.

The rearrangement joins TRBV10-2 to TRBJ2-7; D perhaps matches TRBD2 (6 bases). Trimming stripped 3 bases from V and 7 bases from J, with 7 bases between. Germline assignment: CDR1 WSHSY and CDR2 SAAADI. The CDR3 is 11 amino acids. The chain's CDR3 is CASSEGLEQYV. The CDR3 DNA reads as TGCGCCAGCAGTGAAGGACTAGAGCAGTACGTC.

The J gene is TRBJ2-2, the V gene TRBV11-1, with TRBD2 matching 7 bases. Per germline, CDR1 SGHAT and CDR2 FQDESV (reference sequence). The CDR3 is made up of 16 amino acids. After removal of 3 bases from V and 5 bases from J, the junction contained 9 bases not matched to a gene. As DNA, the CDR3 is TGTGCCAGCAGCTTTACGAGGGAGGGCGGAACCGGGGAGCTGTTTTTT. Its protein is CASSFTREGGTGELFF.

The chain links TRBV9 to TRBJ2-7, with D perhaps matching TRBD2 (6 bases). Germline CDR1 and CDR2: SGDLS and YYNGEE. The CDR3 loop spans 16 amino acids. Trimming took 0 bases from V and 7 from J, leaving 20 bases between them. CDR3 loop: CASSVVDYSGAEEQYF. The CDR3 nucleotides are TGTGCCAGCAGCGTAGTGGACTACTCAGGAGCGGAAGAGCAGTACTTC.

The chain uses TRBV19 and TRBJ1-1; the D gene is possibly TRBD1 (5 bases). The CDR3 sequence is 13 residues long. V lost 7 bases and J lost 2, with 11 bases in between. CDR1 LNHDA and CDR2 SQIVND come from the germline V gene (reference sequence). CDR3 amino acids: CASIRGFNTEAFF. CDR3 nucleotide sequence: TGTGCCAGTATCCGGGGCTTTAACACTGAAGCTTTCTTT.

By sample fraction, this clone is medium-sized. V gene TRBV19 combines with J gene TRBJ2-2, with 8 bases aligning to TRBD1. This CDR3 is 13 amino acids long. V trimming: 6 bases; J trimming: 6 bases; junction bases outside the gene matches: 3. Per the germline V gene, CDR1 is LNHDA and CDR2 is SQIVND (reference sequence). CDR3 sequence reads: CASRTGEAGELFF. CDR3 nucleotide sequence: TGTGCCAGTAGGACAGGGGAGGCCGGGGAGCTGTTTTTT.

The chain employs TRBV7-2 and TRBJ2-1, with a weak D call TRBD2 (6 bases). Germline V gene lookup returns CDR1 SGHTA and CDR2 FQGNSA. With 5 bases removed from V and 0 bases from J, the gap between germline ends came to 11 bases. The CDR3 is 15 amino acids. The CDR3 here is CASSILAASYNEQFF. CDR3 coding DNA: TGTGCCAGCAGCATACTAGCCGCCTCCTACAATGAGCAGTTCTTC.

The chain carries TRBV11-2 and TRBJ2-6; D gene ambiguous. Germline loops: CDR1 SGHAT, CDR2 FQNNGV. The CDR3 runs 13 residues. V lost 4 bases, J lost 4 bases, and 5 bases lay in between. Here the CDR3 reads CASSYAGANVLTF. In nucleotides, the CDR3 is TGTGCCAGCAGCTACGCAGGGGCCAACGTCCTGACTTTC.

The V and J genes are TRBV6-6 and TRBJ2-5; 8 bases match TRBD2. The CDR3 has 16 amino acids. The trim removed 0 bases at V and 6 bases at J, leaving 9 bases unmatched. Looked up from germline, CDR1 is MNHNY and CDR2 is SVGAGI (reference sequence). CDR3 sequence reads: CASSYSPRAGEKTQYF. CDR3 DNA sequence: TGTGCCAGCAGTTACTCACCGAGAGCGGGAGAAAAGACCCAGTACTTC.

J is TRBJ1-5 and V is TRBV10-2; D may be TRBD1 (5 bases). The CDR3 consists of 15 residues. V was shortened by 0 bases and J by 4 bases, with 10 bases between the two germline ends. Germline values: CDR1 WSHSY, CDR2 SAAADI. As DNA, the CDR3 is TGCGCCAGCAGTGAGTCGGGGCAGGGTAATCAGCCCCAGCATTTT. This codes for CASSESGQGNQPQHF.

J is TRBJ2-5 and V is TRBV4-1; a possible D gene is TRBD2 (6 bases). The CDR3 sequence is 17 residues long. CDR1 is MGHRA, CDR2 YSYEKL, per germline. Between the trimmed V and J ends, which lost 0 bases and 2 bases, there was a span of 16 bases. CDR3 region: CASSQEPRTTEQETQYF. CDR3 DNA sequence: TGCGCCAGCAGCCAAGAACCCCGGACTACCGAACAAGAGACCCAGTACTTC.

The chain employs TRBV7-2 and TRBJ2-7; 14 nucleotides agree with TRBD2. The CDR3 length is 15 residues. Unmatched junction bases numbered 2, after V lost 1 base and J lost 6 bases. Germline assignment: CDR1 SGHTA and CDR2 FQGNSA. The CDR3 is CASSLEGLAGGEQYF. The CDR3, as DNA: TGTGCCAGCAGCTTAGAAGGACTAGCGGGAGGCGAGCAGTACTTC.

This clone was picked up one time. CDR3 DNA: TGTGCCAGCAGTGAACAAGGGGGGGAGACCCAGTACTTC. It encodes CASSEQGGETQYF. The V and J genes are TRBV2 and TRBJ2-5, with D perhaps TRBD1 or TRBD2 (6 bases each). The length of the CDR3 is 13 residues. V was cut by 2 bases and J by 5 bases, with 9 bases left in between. Germline loops: CDR1 SNHLY, CDR2 FYNNEI.

The chain joins TRBV27 to TRBJ2-7; the match to TRBD1 covers 11 bases. The trim removed 2 bases at V and 6 bases at J, leaving 12 bases unmatched. Looked up from germline, CDR1 is MNHEY and CDR2 is SMNVEV (reference sequence). The CDR3 spans 17 residues. CDR3 in DNA: TGTGCCAGCAGTTTAATGAACTTTGGACAGGGGGCCGTCGAGCAGTACTTC. Its protein product is CASSLMNFGQGAVEQYF.

The chain recombines TRBV27 with TRBJ1-6, with D possibly TRBD1 on 6 matching bases. The CDR3 runs 20 residues. CDR1 and CDR2 from the germline V gene are MNHEY and SMNVEV (reference sequence). V was shortened by 2 bases and J by 4 bases, with 24 bases between the two germline ends. The CDR3 DNA is TGTGCCAGCAGTTTAGGGGGCGGACGGGGTATAGGAATATATAATTCACCCCTCCACTTT. The encoded protein is CASSLGGGRGIGIYNSPLHF.

The chain uses TRBV28 and TRBJ1-5; D unresolved. Germline CDR1 reads MDHEN; CDR2 reads SYDVKM. This CDR3 comprises 13 residues. V dropped 4 bases and J dropped 6 bases, with 10 bases sitting between them. CDR3 bases: TGTGCCAGCAGTTCCCTTTGGGGTCAGCCCCAGCATTTT. Translated, it gives CASSSLWGQPQHF.